This is a list of T cell receptor beta chains from one sample in a study of cytomegalovirus exposure and HLA in healthy donors. Method: immunoSEQ multiplex PCR; TCRdb's copy keeps in-frame clones and lacks some. This table holds 150,000 to 200,000 clones, approximately 78% found once. Sequences were obtained from PBMCs. The origin of the receptors is a woman between 18 and 29 years old in good health and CMV-seronegative. Each CDR3 is given with its conserved first and last residue. Each record gives: J gene, clone size, V gene, CDR3 protein. Clone size is not always given. Where it is, it says once, few, many or a class for expanded clones.

J gene: TRBJ2-2
clone size: .
V gene: TRBV4-1
CDR3 protein: CASSTDRVNAGELFF

J gene: TRBJ2-2
clone size: few
V gene: TRBV2
CDR3 protein: CASSDLRGLNGELFF

J gene: TRBJ2-7
clone size: .
V gene: TRBV7-3
CDR3 protein: CASRDLSGTGGDVVYEQYF

J gene: TRBJ2-5
clone size: .
V gene: TRBV6-1
CDR3 protein: CASSEGTGGWETQYF

J gene: TRBJ2-7
clone size: .
V gene: TRBV5-6
CDR3 protein: CASSLGTSSISEQYF

J gene: TRBJ2-2
clone size: .
V gene: TRBV11-3
CDR3 protein: CASSLGGAGELFF

J gene: TRBJ1-1
clone size: .
V gene: TRBV7-9
CDR3 protein: CASSLTGTEAFF

J gene: TRBJ1-2
clone size: once
V gene: TRBV2
CDR3 protein: CASRDSANYGYTF

J gene: TRBJ2-2
clone size: .
V gene: TRBV5-1
CDR3 protein: CASSLGGRIGQRNTGELFF

J gene: TRBJ2-7
clone size: few
V gene: TRBV5-1
CDR3 protein: CASSYGVPLDEQYF

J gene: TRBJ2-7
clone size: once
V gene: TRBV10-3
CDR3 protein: CAISESLRTGKDEQYF